These 21 T cell receptor beta chains were sequenced from one sample in a study of blood T cell repertoires in COVID-19. The data were produced by immunoSEQ multiplex PCR, yet TCRdb's version contains in-frame clones alone and is incomplete. The table lists 250,000 or so clones, 65% to 85% of them singletons, with roughly 3.6% in the top ten. Material: PBMCs or T cells enriched from blood (not recorded which). Source of these receptors: a man aged 45 to 65 who had recovered from COVID-19.

This rearrangement joins TRBV6-5 to TRBJ1-2, with unresolved D. The CDR3 is 12 amino acids. Germline V gene sequence: CDR1 MNHEY, CDR2 SVGAGI. The ends were cut back, 9 bases at V and 1 base at J, with 9 bases in the middle. CDR3 amino acids: CASTGNNYGYTF. In DNA, the CDR3 is TGTGCCAGTACGGGGAATAACTATGGCTACACCTTC.

The rearrangement joins TRBV10-3 to TRBJ2-2; TRBD1 matches at 8 bases. This CDR3 has 16 residues. V was pared by 6 bases and J by 0 bases, with 6 bases of the junction left unmatched. The germline V gene has CDR1 ENHRY and CDR2 SYGVKD. CDR3 nucleotide sequence: TGTGCCATCAGCAGGGACAGGCTACCGAACACCGGGGAGCTGTTTTTT. Its protein product is CAISRDRLPNTGELFF.

This clone was observed once. V and J are TRBV6-1 and TRBJ1-5, with D uncertain. The CDR3 sequence is 14 residues long. V was trimmed by 0 bases and J by 6 bases, leaving 9 bases between them. The germline V gene has CDR1 MNHNS and CDR2 SASEGT. CDR3 DNA sequence: TGTGCCAGCAGTGAAGCGGCATCAAGTCAGCCCCAGCATTTT. Translated, it gives CASSEAASSQPQHF.

This chain joins TRBV11-3 and TRBJ2-7; 7 bases line up with TRBD2. The germline V gene encodes CDR1 SGHNT and CDR2 YENEEA. V shed 1 base, J shed 0 bases, and the junction held 0 bases outside the gene matches. The CDR3 is 14 residues long. The CDR3 DNA reads as TGTGCCAGCAGCTTAGGGGACTACTCCTACGAGCAGTACTTC. Translated: CASSLGDYSYEQYF.

The chain combines TRBV10-1 with TRBJ2-1; 9 nucleotides line up with TRBD2. The germline V gene has CDR1 WNHNN and CDR2 SYGVQD (reference sequence). V shed 3 bases and J 3 bases; nucleotides not matched to a gene: 6. The CDR3 is 16 amino acids. For the CDR3, the DNA is TGCGCCAGCAGTGAAGCCGGGACTAGCCTCTACAATGAGCAGTTCTTC. Protein: CASSEAGTSLYNEQFF.

V usage is TRBV7-8 and J usage is TRBJ1-1; D is possibly TRBD1 (5 bases). Trimming pared 4 bases from V and 1 base from J, leaving 19 bases between. The germline V gene encodes CDR1 SGHVS and CDR2 FQNEAQ. The CDR3 extends over 17 amino acids. The CDR3 reads CASSSLWLGRENTEAFF. Written as DNA, the CDR3 is TGTGCCAGCAGCTCCCTCTGGTTGGGGCGGGAGAACACTGAAGCTTTCTTT.

J is TRBJ1-2 and V is TRBV29-1, with a tentative D call TRBD1 (6 bases). Trimming stripped 6 bases from V and 8 bases from J, with 19 bases between. The length of the CDR3 is 13 residues. The germline V gene encodes CDR1 SQVTM and CDR2 ANQGSEA. CDR3 in amino acids: CSVGRQGRGGYTF. The CDR3 nucleotides read TGCAGCGTCGGAAGGCAGGGGAGGGGAGGCTACACCTTC.

The chain has TRBV7-9 and TRBJ1-2; 7 nucleotides line up with TRBD1. The germline V gene has CDR1 SEHNR and CDR2 FQNEAQ (reference sequence). Trimming at V came to 5 bases and at J to 6 bases, leaving 6 bases not matched to a gene. This CDR3 is built from 13 residues. The CDR3 bases are TGTGCCAGCAGCCAGGCAGGGGGAAATGGCTACACCTTC. Translated, it gives CASSQAGGNGYTF.

This clone appeared a few times. The chain has TRBV5-1 and TRBJ2-7; no firm D call. The germline CDR1 and CDR2 sequences are SGHRS and YFSETQ. Trimming removed 4 bases from V and 3 bases from J, with 17 bases in between. CDR3 length: 15 residues. This CDR3 reads CASSTHLESHYEQYF. The CDR3 coding sequence is TGCGCCAGCAGCACGCATCTAGAATCCCACTACGAGCAGTACTTC.

J is TRBJ1-2 and V is TRBV5-6; 7 positions agree with TRBD1. CDR1 is SGHDT, CDR2 YYEEEE, per germline. There are 13 residues in the CDR3. V was clipped by 4 bases and J by 3 bases; unmatched bases: 3. The CDR3 nucleotides are TGTGCCAGCAGCATACAGGGGCACTATGGCTACACCTTC. Amino acid sequence: CASSIQGHYGYTF.

The chain recombines TRBV28 with TRBJ2-7; D gene uncertain. V lost 6 bases and J lost 2, with 8 bases in between. The CDR3 spans 12 residues. Germline CDR1 reads MDHEN; CDR2 reads SYDVKM. The chain's CDR3 is CASSGSTYEQYF. The CDR3 DNA is TGTGCCAGCAGCGGTAGCACCTACGAGCAGTACTTC.

This chain links TRBV6-2 or TRBV6-3 with TRBJ2-1; possibly TRBD2 for D (5 bases). The V end was cut by 6 bases, the J end by 0 bases, with 18 bases between. CDR1 is MNHEY and CDR2 is SVGEGT in the germline V gene. The CDR3 totals 17 residues. The CDR3 sequence: CASSPVAGKSSYNEQFF. In DNA form, the CDR3 reads TGTGCCAGCAGCCCTGTTGCCGGGAAAAGCTCCTACAATGAGCAGTTCTTC.

Of note for this clone: A read error is likely, as this CDR3 ends without the conserved phenylalanine or tryptophan. The limits of the CDR3 on the DNA are not certain, so only TCRdb's listed CDR3 is given. The V and J genes are TRBV3-1 (or the pseudogene TRBV3-2) and TRBJ2-7; TRBD2, the table's D call, was not compared with the DNA. CDR1 LGHDT and CDR2 YNNKEL come from the germline V gene (reference sequence). The CDR3 is 12 amino acids long, termini counted. CDR3 region: CASSQGLAGPLL.

The chain employs TRBV11-3 and TRBJ2-7; possibly TRBD1 for D (6 bases). In germline, CDR1 is SGHNT, CDR2 YENEEA. This CDR3 spans 14 amino acids. V was shortened by 0 bases and J by 5 bases, with 11 bases between the two germline ends. DNA of the CDR3: TGTGCCAGCAGCTTAGAGGGGGCAAGAGACGAGCAGTACTTC. Translating gives CASSLEGARDEQYF. Full variable domain (remainder filled in from reference TRBV11-3 and TRBJ2-7): EAGVVQSPRYKIIEKKQPVAFWCNPISGHNTLYWYLQNLGQGPELLIRYENEEAVDDSQLPKDRFSAERLKGVDSTLKIQPAELGDSAVYLCASSLEGARDEQYFGPGTRLTVT.

The V and J genes are TRBV9 and TRBJ2-4; 10 bases line up with TRBD2. Trimming cost V 4 bases and J 1 base; bases outside gene matches: 5. The CDR3 totals 16 residues. The germline CDR1 and CDR2 sequences are SGDLS and YYNGEE. The chain's CDR3 is CASSPGTSAAKNIQYF. The DNA of the CDR3 is TGTGCCAGCAGCCCCGGGACTAGCGCGGCCAAAAACATTCAGTACTTC.

V is TRBV5-4 and J is TRBJ2-5, with D possibly matching TRBD1 (5 bases). V lost 3 bases and J lost 1, with 7 bases in between. The CDR3 is made up of 13 amino acids. Per the germline V gene, CDR1 is SGHNT and CDR2 is YYREEE (reference sequence). The CDR3 DNA reads TGTGCCAGCAGCTCAGGGTCCCAAGAGACCCAGTACTTC. This translates into CASSSGSQETQYF.

The gene calls are TRBV15 and TRBJ1-6, with a tentative D call TRBD1 (5 bases). With 8 bases removed from V and 5 bases from J, the gap between germline ends came to 13 bases. Germline CDR1 is LNHNV and CDR2 is YYDKDF (reference sequence). This CDR3 has 14 residues. CDR3 in amino acids: CATGTGGNNSPLHF. For the CDR3, the DNA is TGTGCCACCGGGACGGGGGGAAATAATTCACCCCTCCACTTT.

J is TRBJ2-5 and V is TRBV7-2, with D unclear. Trimming pared 1 base from V and 5 bases from J, leaving 11 bases between. Germline V gene data show CDR1 as SGHTA and CDR2 as FQGNSA. The CDR3 extends over 14 amino acids. As DNA, the CDR3 is TGTGCCAGCAGCTTAGGCGTCCGTAAGGAGACCCAGTACTTC. Residues: CASSLGVRKETQYF. The full variable domain, completed using reference TRBV7-2 and TRBJ2-5, is GAGVSQSPSNKVTEKGKDVELRCDPISGHTALYWYRQSLGQGLEFLIYFQGNSAPDKSGLPSDRFSAERTGGSVSTLTIQRTQQEDSAVYLCASSLGVRKETQYFGPGTRLLVL.

The chain combines TRBV4-2 with TRBJ1-1; 11 positions match TRBD1. Germline V gives CDR1 LGHNA, CDR2 YNFKEQ. The CDR3 consists of 14 residues. V shed 6 bases and J 3 bases; nucleotides not matched to a gene: 3. The CDR3 loop is CASSPGQGDTEAFF. CDR3 bases: TGTGCCAGCAGTCCGGGACAGGGGGACACTGAAGCTTTCTTT.

J is TRBJ2-3 and V is TRBV7-3; TRBD2 aligns across 13 bases. The CDR3 runs 16 residues. The germline V gene encodes CDR1 SGHTA and CDR2 FQGTGA. After removal of 5 bases from V and 2 bases from J, the junction contained 4 bases not matched to a gene. The CDR3 spells CASSPGTSGTTDTQYF. CDR3 nucleotide sequence: TGTGCCAGCAGCCCCGGGACTAGCGGGACCACAGATACGCAGTATTTT.

This chain uses TRBV5-1 with TRBJ2-3, with D possibly matching TRBD2 (6 bases). The CDR3 has 14 amino acids. Germline lookup yields CDR1 SGHRS and CDR2 YFSETQ. V lost 1 base, J lost 2 bases, and 8 bases lay in between. The CDR3 region is CASSLRDFTDTQYF. As DNA, the CDR3 is TGCGCCAGCAGCTTGAGGGACTTCACAGATACGCAGTATTTT.